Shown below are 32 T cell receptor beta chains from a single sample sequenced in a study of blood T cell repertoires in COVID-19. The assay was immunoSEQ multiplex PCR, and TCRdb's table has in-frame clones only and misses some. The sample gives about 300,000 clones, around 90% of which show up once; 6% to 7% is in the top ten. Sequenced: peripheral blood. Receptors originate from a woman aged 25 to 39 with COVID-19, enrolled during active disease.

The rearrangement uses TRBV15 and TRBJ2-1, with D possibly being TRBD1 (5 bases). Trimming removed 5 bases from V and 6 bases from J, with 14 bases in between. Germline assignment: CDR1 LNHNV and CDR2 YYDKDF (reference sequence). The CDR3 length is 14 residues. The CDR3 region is CATSPEAGFNEQFF. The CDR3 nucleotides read TGTGCCACCAGCCCCGAGGCAGGGTTCAATGAGCAGTTCTTC.

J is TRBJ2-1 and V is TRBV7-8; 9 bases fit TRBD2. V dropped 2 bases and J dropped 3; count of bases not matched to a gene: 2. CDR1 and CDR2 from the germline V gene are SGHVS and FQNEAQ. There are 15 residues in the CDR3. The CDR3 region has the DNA TGTGCCAGCAGCTTAAGCGGGAGGTTCTACAATGAGCAGTTCTTC. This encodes CASSLSGRFYNEQFF.

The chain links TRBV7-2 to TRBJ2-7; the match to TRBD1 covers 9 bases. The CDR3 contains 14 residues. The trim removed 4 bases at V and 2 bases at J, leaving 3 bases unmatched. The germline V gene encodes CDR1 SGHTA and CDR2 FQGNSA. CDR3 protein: CASSSWDRAYEQYF. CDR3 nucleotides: TGTGCCAGCAGCTCCTGGGACAGGGCCTACGAGCAGTACTTC.

The DNA of the CDR3 is TGTGCCAGCAGCTTAGGCAGGGGCAGTCCCGGGGAGCTGTTTTTT. Its translation is CASSLGRGSPGELFF. V gene TRBV11-3 combines with J gene TRBJ2-2; D might be TRBD1 (6 bases). Germline loops: CDR1 SGHNT, CDR2 YENEEA. V lost 1 base and J 6 bases, leaving 12 bases between the germline ends. The CDR3 loop spans 15 amino acids.

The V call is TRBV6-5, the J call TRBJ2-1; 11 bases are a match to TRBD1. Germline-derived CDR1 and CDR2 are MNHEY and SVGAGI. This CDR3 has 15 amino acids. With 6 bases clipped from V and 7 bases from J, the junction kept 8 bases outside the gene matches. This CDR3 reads CASRPGQGAGNEQFF. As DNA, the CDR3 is TGTGCCAGCAGGCCTGGACAGGGGGCCGGGAATGAGCAGTTCTTC.

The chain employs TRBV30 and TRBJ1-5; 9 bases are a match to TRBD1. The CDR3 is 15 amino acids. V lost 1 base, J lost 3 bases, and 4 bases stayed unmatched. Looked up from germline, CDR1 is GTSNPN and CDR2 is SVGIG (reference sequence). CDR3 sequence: CAWSGDRGYNQPQHF. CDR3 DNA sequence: TGTGCCTGGAGTGGTGACAGGGGGTACAATCAGCCCCAGCATTTT.

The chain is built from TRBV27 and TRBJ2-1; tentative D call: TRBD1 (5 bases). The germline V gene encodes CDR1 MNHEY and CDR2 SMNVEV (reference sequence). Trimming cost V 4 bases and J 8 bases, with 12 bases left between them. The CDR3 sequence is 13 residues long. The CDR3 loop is CASSSFDRDEQFF. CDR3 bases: TGTGCCAGCAGTTCCTTCGACAGAGATGAGCAGTTCTTC.

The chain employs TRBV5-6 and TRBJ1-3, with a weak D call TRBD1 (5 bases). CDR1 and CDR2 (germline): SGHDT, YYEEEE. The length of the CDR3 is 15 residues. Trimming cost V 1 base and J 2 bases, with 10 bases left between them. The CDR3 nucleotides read TGTGCCAGCAGCTTGCTAGGGGCAGCTGGAAACACCATATATTTT. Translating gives CASSLLGAAGNTIYF. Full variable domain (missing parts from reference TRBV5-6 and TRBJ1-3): DAGVTQSPTHLIKTRGQQVTLRCSPKSGHDTVSWYQQALGQGPQFIFQYYEEEERQRGNFPDRFSGHQFPNYSSELNVNALLLGDSALYLCASSLLGAAGNTIYFGEGSWLTVV.

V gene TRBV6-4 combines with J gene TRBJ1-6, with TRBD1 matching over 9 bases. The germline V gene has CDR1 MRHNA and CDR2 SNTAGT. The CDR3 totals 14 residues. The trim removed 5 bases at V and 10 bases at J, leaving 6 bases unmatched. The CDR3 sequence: CASSPGQGSSPLHF. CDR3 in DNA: TGTGCCAGCAGTCCGGGACAGGGATCCTCACCCCTCCACTTT.

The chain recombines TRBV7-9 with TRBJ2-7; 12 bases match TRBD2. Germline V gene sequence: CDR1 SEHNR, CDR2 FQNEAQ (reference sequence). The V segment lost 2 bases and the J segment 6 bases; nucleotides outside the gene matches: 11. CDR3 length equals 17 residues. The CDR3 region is CASSLKGSSGRVGEQYF. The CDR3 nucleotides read TGTGCCAGCAGCTTAAAAGGATCTAGCGGGAGGGTCGGCGAGCAGTACTTC. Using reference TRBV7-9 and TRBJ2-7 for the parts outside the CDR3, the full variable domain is DTGVSQNPRHKITKRGQNVTFRCDPISEHNRLYWYRQTLGQGPEFLTYFQNEAQLEKSRLLSDRFSAERPKGSFSTLEIQRTEQGDSAMYLCASSLKGSSGRVGEQYFGPGTRLTVT.

The DNA for the CDR3 is TGTGCCAGCAGCTTTGCAGGGTTGAACACTGAAGCTTTCTTT. Encoded protein: CASSFAGLNTEAFF. The chain recombines TRBV7-8 with TRBJ1-1, with D possibly being TRBD1 (5 bases). Trimming shortened V by 3 bases and J by 0 bases, and 8 bases separated the two germline ends. Looked up from germline, CDR1 is SGHVS and CDR2 is FQNEAQ. The CDR3 contains 14 residues. Supplemented by reference TRBV7-8 and TRBJ1-1, the full variable domain reads GAGVSQSPRYKVAKRGQDVALRCDPISGHVSLFWYQQALGQGPEFLTYFQNEAQLDKSGLPSDRFFAERPEGSVSTLKIQRTQQEDSAVYLCASSFAGLNTEAFFGQGTRLTVV.

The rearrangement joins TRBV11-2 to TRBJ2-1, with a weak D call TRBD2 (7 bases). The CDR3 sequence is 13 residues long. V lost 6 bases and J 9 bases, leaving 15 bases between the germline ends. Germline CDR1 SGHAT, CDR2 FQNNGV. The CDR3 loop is CASSFGLGGEQFF. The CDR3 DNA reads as TGTGCCAGCAGTTTTGGACTAGGGGGTGAGCAGTTCTTC.

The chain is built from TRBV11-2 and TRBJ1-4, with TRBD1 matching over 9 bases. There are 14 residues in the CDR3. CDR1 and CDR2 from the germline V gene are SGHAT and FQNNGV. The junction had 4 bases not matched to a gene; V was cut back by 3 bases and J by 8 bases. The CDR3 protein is CASSFGQGSEKLFF. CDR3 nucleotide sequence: TGTGCCAGCAGCTTCGGACAGGGGAGCGAAAAACTGTTTTTT.

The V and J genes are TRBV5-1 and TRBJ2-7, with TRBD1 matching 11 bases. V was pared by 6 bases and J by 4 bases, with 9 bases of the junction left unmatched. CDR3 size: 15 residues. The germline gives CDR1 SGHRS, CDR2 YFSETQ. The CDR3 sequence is CASTYGTGGGYEQYF. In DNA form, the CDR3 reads TGCGCCAGCACCTACGGGACAGGGGGAGGATACGAGCAGTACTTC.

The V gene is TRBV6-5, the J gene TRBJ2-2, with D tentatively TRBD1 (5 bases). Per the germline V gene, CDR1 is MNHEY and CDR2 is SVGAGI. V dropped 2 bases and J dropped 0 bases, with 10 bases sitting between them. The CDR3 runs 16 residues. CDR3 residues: CASSYEGATNTGELFF. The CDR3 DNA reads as TGTGCCAGCAGTTACGAAGGGGCAACGAACACCGGGGAGCTGTTTTTT.

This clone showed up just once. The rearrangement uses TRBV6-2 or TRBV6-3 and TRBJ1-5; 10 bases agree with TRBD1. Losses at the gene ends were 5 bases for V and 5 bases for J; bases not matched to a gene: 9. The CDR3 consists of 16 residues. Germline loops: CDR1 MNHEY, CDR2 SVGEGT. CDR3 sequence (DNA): TGTGCCAGCAGTATGTTCGGACAGGGGGGCGATCAGCCCCAGCATTTT. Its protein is CASSMFGQGGDQPQHF.

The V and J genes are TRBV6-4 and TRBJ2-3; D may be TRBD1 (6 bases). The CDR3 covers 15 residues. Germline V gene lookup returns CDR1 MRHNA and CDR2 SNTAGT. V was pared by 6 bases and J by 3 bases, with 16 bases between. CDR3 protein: CASSAQGIETDTQYF. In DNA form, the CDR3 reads TGTGCCAGCAGCGCACAGGGTATTGAGACAGATACGCAGTATTTT.

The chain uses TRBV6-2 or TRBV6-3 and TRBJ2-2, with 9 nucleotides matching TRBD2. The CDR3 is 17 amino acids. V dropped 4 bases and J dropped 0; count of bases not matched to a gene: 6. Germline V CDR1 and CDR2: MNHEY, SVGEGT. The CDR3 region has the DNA TGTGCCAGCAGTTCGCATAGCGGGAGAGCGAACACCGGGGAGCTGTTTTTT. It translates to CASSSHSGRANTGELFF.

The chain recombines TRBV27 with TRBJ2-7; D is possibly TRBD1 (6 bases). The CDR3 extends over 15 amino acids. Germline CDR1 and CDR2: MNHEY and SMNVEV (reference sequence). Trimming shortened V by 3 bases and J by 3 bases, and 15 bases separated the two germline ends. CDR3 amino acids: CASSFGSNRVYEQYF. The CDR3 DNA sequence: TGTGCCAGCAGTTTTGGTTCGAACAGGGTCTACGAGCAGTACTTC.

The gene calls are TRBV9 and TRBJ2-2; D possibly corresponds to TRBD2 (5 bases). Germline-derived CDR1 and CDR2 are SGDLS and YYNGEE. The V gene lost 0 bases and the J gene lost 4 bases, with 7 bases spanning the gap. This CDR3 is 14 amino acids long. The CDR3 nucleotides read TGTGCCAGCAGCGTAGCAAGCGGCACCGGGGAGCTGTTTTTT. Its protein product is CASSVASGTGELFF.

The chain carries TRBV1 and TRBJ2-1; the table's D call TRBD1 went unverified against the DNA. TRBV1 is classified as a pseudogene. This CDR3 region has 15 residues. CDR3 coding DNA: TGCACCAGCTTCCTTGGGGGCAGGGGCCTCGATGAGCAGTTCTTC. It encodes CTSFLGGRGLDEQFF.

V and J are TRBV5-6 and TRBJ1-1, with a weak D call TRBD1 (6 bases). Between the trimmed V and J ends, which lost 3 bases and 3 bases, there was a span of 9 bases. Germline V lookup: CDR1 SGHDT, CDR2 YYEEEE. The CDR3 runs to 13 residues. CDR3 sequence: CASSWTAHTEAFF. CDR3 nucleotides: TGTGCCAGCAGCTGGACAGCGCACACTGAAGCTTTCTTT.

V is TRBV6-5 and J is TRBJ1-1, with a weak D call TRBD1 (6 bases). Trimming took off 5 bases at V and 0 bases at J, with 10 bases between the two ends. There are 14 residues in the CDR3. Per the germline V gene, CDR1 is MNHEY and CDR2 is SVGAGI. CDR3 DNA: TGTGCCAGCAGTCAACAGGGTTTGAACACTGAAGCTTTCTTT. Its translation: CASSQQGLNTEAFF.

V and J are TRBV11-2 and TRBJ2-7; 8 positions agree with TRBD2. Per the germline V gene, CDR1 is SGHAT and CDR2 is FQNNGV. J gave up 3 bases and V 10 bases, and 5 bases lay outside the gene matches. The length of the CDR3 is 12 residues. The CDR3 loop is CATSREGYEQYF. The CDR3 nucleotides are TGTGCCACCAGTCGGGAGGGCTACGAGCAGTACTTC. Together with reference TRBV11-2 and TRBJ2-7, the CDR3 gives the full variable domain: EAGVAQSPRYKIIEKRQSVAFWCNPISGHATLYWYQQILGQGPKLLIQFQNNGVVDDSQLPKDRFSAERLKGVDSTLKIQPAKLEDSAVYLCATSREGYEQYFGPGTRLTVT.

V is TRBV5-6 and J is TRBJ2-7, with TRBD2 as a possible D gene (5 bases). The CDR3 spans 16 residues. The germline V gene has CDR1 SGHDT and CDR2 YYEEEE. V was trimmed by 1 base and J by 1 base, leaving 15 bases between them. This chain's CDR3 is CASSLFQRETSYEQYF. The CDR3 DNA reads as TGTGCCAGCAGCTTGTTTCAGAGGGAAACGTCCTACGAGCAGTACTTC.

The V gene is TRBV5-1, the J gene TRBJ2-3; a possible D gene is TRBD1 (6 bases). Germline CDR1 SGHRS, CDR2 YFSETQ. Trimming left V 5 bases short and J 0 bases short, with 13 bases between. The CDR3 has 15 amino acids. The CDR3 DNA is TGCGCCAGCAGGATGGACAGATATAGCACAGATACGCAGTATTTT. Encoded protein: CASRMDRYSTDTQYF.

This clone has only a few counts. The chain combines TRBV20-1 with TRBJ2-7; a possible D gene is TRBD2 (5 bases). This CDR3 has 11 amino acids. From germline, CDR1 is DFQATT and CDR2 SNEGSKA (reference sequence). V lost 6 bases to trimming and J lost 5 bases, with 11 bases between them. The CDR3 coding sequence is TGCAGTGCCCTACTAGTGGACGAGCAGTACTTC. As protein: CSALLVDEQYF.

The CDR3 sequence is CASRRTGGDEYEQFF. The CDR3 DNA is TGTGCCAGCAGGAGGACAGGGGGCGATGAGTATGAGCAGTTCTTC. This chain links TRBV6-5 with TRBJ2-1; 11 nucleotides align to TRBD1. With V trimmed by 6 bases and J by 8 bases, 9 bases remained unmatched. CDR1 MNHEY and CDR2 SVGAGI come from the germline V gene. The CDR3 covers 15 residues.

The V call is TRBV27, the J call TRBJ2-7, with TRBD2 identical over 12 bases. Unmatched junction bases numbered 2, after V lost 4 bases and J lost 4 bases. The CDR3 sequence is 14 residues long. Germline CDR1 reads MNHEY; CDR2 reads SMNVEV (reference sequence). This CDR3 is CASSSSGRAYEQYF. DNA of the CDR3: TGTGCCAGCAGTTCTAGCGGGAGGGCGTACGAGCAGTACTTC.

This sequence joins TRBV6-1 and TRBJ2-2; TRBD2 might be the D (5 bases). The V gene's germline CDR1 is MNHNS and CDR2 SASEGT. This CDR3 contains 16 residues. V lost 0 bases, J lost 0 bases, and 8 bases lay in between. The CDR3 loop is CASSEAREANTGELFF. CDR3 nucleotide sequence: TGTGCCAGCAGTGAAGCCCGGGAAGCGAACACCGGGGAGCTGTTTTTT.

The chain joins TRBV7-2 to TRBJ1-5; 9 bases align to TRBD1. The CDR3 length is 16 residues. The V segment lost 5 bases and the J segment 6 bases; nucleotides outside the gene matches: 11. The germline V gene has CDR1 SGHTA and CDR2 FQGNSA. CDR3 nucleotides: TGTGCCAGCAGCGACAGGGGGAGGGGGCTTCCTCAGCCCCAGCATTTT. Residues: CASSDRGRGLPQPQHF.

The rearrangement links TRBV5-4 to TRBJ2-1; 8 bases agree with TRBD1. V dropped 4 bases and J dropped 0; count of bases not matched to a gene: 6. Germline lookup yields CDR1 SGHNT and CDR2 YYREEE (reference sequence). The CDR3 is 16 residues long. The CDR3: CASSRTGPSSYNEQFF. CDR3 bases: TGTGCCAGCAGCCGGACAGGGCCCAGCTCCTACAATGAGCAGTTCTTC. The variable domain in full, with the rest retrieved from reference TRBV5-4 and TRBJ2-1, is ETGVTQSPTHLIKTRGQQVTLRCSSQSGHNTVSWYQQALGQGPQFIFQYYREEENGRGNFPPRFSGLQFPNYSSELNVNALELDDSALYLCASSRTGPSSYNEQFFGPGTRLTVL.